These 7 T cell receptor beta chains originate from one sample sequenced in a study of molecular identifiers for immune sequencing clone quantification. MiXCR was run by TCRdb on the PCR reads, yielding one entry per CDR3 protein. Of some 680,000 distinct CDR3 sequences in the sample, 25% are singletons; the top ten hold about 0.84%. The sequenced sample consisted of naive CD8+ T cells from blood, with Jurkat cell RNA spiked in. Subset: FACS-sorted CD8+CD4-CCR7+CD45RA+ naive T cells. The receptors were gathered from a human donor in good health. Some libraries in this study had Jurkat cell RNA spiked in.

This clonotype was seen at least ten times. This chain joins TRBV19 and TRBJ1-5, with unresolved D. Germline V gene data show CDR1 as LNHDA and CDR2 as SQIVND (reference sequence). The germline V and J ends were trimmed by 3 bases and 7 bases, with 10 bases remaining between them. The CDR3 has 13 residues. DNA of the CDR3: TGTGCCAGTAGTATCGCCTCCCGACAGCCCCAGCATTTT. This gives the protein CASSIASRQPQHF.

This clonotype was seen ten or more times. In nucleotides, the CDR3 is TGTGCCAGCAGCTTATCATTAGCGGGAGTTCCGGGTACAGATACGCAGTATTTT. It is translated as CASSLSLAGVPGTDTQYF. The rearrangement uses TRBV7-2 and TRBJ2-3, with 9 bases matching TRBD2. Germline assignment: CDR1 SGHTA and CDR2 FQGNSA. V was clipped by 2 bases and J by 3 bases; unmatched bases: 12. This CDR3 contains 18 residues.

In regard to this clonotype: A read error may explain this, as a much larger clone is one base away. This rearrangement joins TRBV28 to TRBJ2-6; D is unclear. Germline lookup yields CDR1 MDHEN and CDR2 SYDVKM. The CDR3 runs 16 residues. The CDR3 region is CAGSFPPGSGANVLTF. The CDR3, as DNA: TGTGCCGGCAGTTTCCCCCCAGGCTCTGGGGCCAACGTCCTGACTTTC.

Remarks on this clonotype: The conserved phenylalanine or tryptophan normally closing the CDR3 is absent here, so this likely arose from a read error. The chain links TRBV20-1 to TRBJ2-3, with TRBD2 identical over 9 bases. V shed 3 bases, J shed 5 bases, and the junction held 9 bases outside the gene matches. CDR3 length: 15 amino acids. The germline V gene has CDR1 DFQATT and CDR2 SNEGSKA (reference sequence). The CDR3 reads CSARSLAGIGDTQYS. DNA for the CDR3: TGCAGTGCTAGGTCCCTAGCGGGGATAGGAGATACGCAGTATTCT.

Points on this clonotype: A much bigger clone sits one base away, suggesting this may be a read error. The rearrangement uses TRBV7-6 and TRBJ1-1; D gene uncertain. Germline-derived CDR1 and CDR2 are SGHVS and FNYEAQ. The CDR3 loop spans 17 amino acids. Trimming pared 5 bases from V and 0 bases from J, leaving 19 bases between. The CDR3 reads CASSAGPETTLNTEAFF. DNA for the CDR3: TGTGCCAGCAGCGCGGGTCCGGAAACTACCCTGAACACTGAAGCTTTCTTT. Together with reference TRBV7-6 and TRBJ1-1, the CDR3 gives the full variable domain: GAGVSQSPRYKVTKRGQDVALRCDPISGHVSLYWYRQALGQGPEFLTYFNYEAQQDKSGLPNDRFSAERPEGSISTLTIQRTEQRDSAMYRCASSAGPETTLNTEAFFGQGTRLTVV.

With respect to this clonotype: A read error may be the cause here, since a much bigger clone is one base away. The chain carries TRBV13 and TRBJ2-5, with TRBD2 matching over 9 bases. CDR1 PRHDT and CDR2 FYEKMQ come from the germline V gene (reference sequence). This CDR3 has 16 amino acids. CDR3 protein: CASSLWASGMEESQYF. CDR3 nucleotide sequence: TGTGCCAGCAGCTTATGGGCTAGCGGGATGGAAGAGTCCCAGTACTTC.

This chain connects TRBV7-9 to TRBJ2-1, with D uncertain. The CDR3 totals 15 residues. V was pared by 5 bases and J by 3 bases, with 14 bases between. Germline values: CDR1 SEHNR, CDR2 FQNEAQ (reference sequence). The CDR3 DNA is TGTGCCAGCAGCCAGGCAGGATTCCACTACAATGAGCAGTTCTTC. Its protein is CASSQAGFHYNEQFF.